The 14 T cell receptor beta chains in this list originate from one sample, sequenced in a study of CD8 T cells in Susac syndrome (dated by TCRdb to the late 2010s). Library construction relied on the immunoSEQ multiplex PCR assay. RNA was extracted using the RNeasy kit, and roughly 0.5 to 1 ug of the RNA was reverse transcribed with random hexamers. Starting from the raw public reads, TCRdb applied fastp trimming at Q25, assembled clones with MiXCR and retained in-frame beta chains. Each entry is one CDR3 protein sequence, shown with its most common DNA and genes. The sample profile shows under 200,000 distinct CDR3 sequences; about 95% of them were found once. The biggest ten clones account for around 0.15% of the sample. The sequenced sample consisted of CD8+ T cells from PBMCs. These TCRs come from a human donor with multiple sclerosis.

V and J are TRBV2 and TRBJ2-1; no clear D gene. The germline V gene has CDR1 SNHLY and CDR2 FYNNEI. V was shortened by 10 bases and J by 4 bases, with 11 bases between the two germline ends. This CDR3 comprises 12 residues. This chain's CDR3 is CATKPRYNEQFF. CDR3 DNA sequence: TGTGCCACCAAGCCGAGATACAATGAGCAGTTCTTC.

The rearrangement links TRBV6-6 to TRBJ1-5, with a possible D match to TRBD1 (5 bases). The V and J ends lost 0 bases and 9 bases respectively, with 15 bases between them. Germline values: CDR1 MNHNY, CDR2 SVGAGI (reference sequence). The CDR3 has 15 amino acids. The CDR3 loop is CASSYSVAGYLPQHF. The CDR3 DNA reads TGTGCCAGCAGTTACTCTGTGGCAGGGTATTTGCCCCAGCATTTT.

The CDR3 DNA reads TGTGCCAGCAGCTTCGTCTCGAACACCGGGGAGCTGTTTTTT. This gives the protein CASSFVSNTGELFF. This chain joins TRBV11-2 and TRBJ2-2; D gene uncertain. The CDR3 runs to 14 residues. The germline CDR1 and CDR2 sequences are SGHAT and FQNNGV. V was shortened by 3 bases and J by 0 bases, with 5 bases between the two germline ends.

The chain couples TRBV2 to TRBJ2-5, with TRBD2 as a possible D gene (6 bases). The CDR3 runs 16 residues. Germline V gives CDR1 SNHLY, CDR2 FYNNEI. V lost 10 bases and J 2 bases, leaving 23 bases between the germline ends. CDR3 in amino acids: CANPPAIWTTQETQYF. CDR3 bases: TGTGCCAACCCCCCCGCTATCTGGACTACGCAAGAGACCCAGTACTTC.

This clonotype was observed a handful of times. The V call is TRBV6-1, the J call TRBJ2-1, with TRBD2 matching 8 bases. CDR1 and CDR2 from the germline V gene are MNHNS and SASEGT. CDR3 length: 16 residues. Unmatched junction bases numbered 14, after V lost 7 bases and J lost 6 bases. DNA for the CDR3: TGTGCCAGCACTCTAACGGCGGGGGGCCCTTTCAATGAGCAGTTCTTC. Amino acid sequence: CASTLTAGGPFNEQFF.

V is TRBV12-5 and J is TRBJ2-1; D is undetermined. This CDR3 has 15 amino acids. CDR1 and CDR2 from the germline V gene are LGHNT and FRNRAP. The V end was cut by 2 bases, the J end by 5 bases, with 13 bases between. CDR3 protein: CASGLPPWVNNEQFF. The DNA for the CDR3 is TGTGCTAGTGGTTTGCCCCCGTGGGTGAACAATGAGCAGTTCTTC.

The chain is built from TRBV25-1 and TRBJ2-1; 8 bases align to TRBD2. The junction had 11 bases not matched to a gene; V was cut back by 7 bases and J by 6 bases. This CDR3 is built from 15 residues. Germline CDR1 MGHDK, CDR2 SYGVNS. The CDR3 sequence: CASTPWGSGTNEQFF. CDR3 DNA: TGTGCCAGCACCCCCTGGGGTAGCGGGACCAATGAGCAGTTCTTC.

The gene calls are TRBV20-1 and TRBJ2-1; 9 nucleotides line up with TRBD1. The trim removed 6 bases at V and 8 bases at J, leaving 14 bases unmatched. This CDR3 is built from 15 residues. Germline CDR1 DFQATT, CDR2 SNEGSKA (reference sequence). The CDR3 spells CSAQKPDRGLDEQFF. CDR3 DNA: TGCAGTGCCCAAAAACCGGACAGGGGTCTGGATGAGCAGTTCTTC.

The chain has TRBV13 and TRBJ2-5; 15 bases match TRBD2. The CDR3 spans 15 residues. Germline values: CDR1 PRHDT, CDR2 FYEKMQ (reference sequence). The V and J ends lost 10 bases and 2 bases, in that order; junction bases with no gene match: 5. This CDR3 reads CATTGLAGGQETQYF. The CDR3 nucleotides read TGTGCCACGACCGGACTAGCGGGGGGGCAAGAGACCCAGTACTTC.

The V and J genes are TRBV27 and TRBJ2-1; D tentatively reads TRBD1 or TRBD2 (5 bases each). The germline V and J ends were trimmed by 6 bases and 0 bases, with 15 bases remaining between them. CDR1 is MNHEY, CDR2 SMNVEV, per germline (reference sequence). This CDR3 comprises 16 residues. CDR3 region: CASRDGTSNSYNEQFF. The CDR3 coding sequence is TGTGCCAGCAGGGACGGGACCTCGAACTCCTACAATGAGCAGTTCTTC.

V usage is TRBV9 and J usage is TRBJ2-1, with 14 bases matching TRBD2. In germline, CDR1 is SGDLS, CDR2 YYNGEE. V shed 3 bases, J shed 0 bases, and the junction held 2 bases outside the gene matches. The CDR3 contains 17 residues. CDR3 coding DNA: TGTGCCAGCAGCGGCGGGACTAGCGGGAGCTCCTACAATGAGCAGTTCTTC. Translating it yields CASSGGTSGSSYNEQFF. The full variable domain, with the rest looked up from reference TRBV9 and TRBJ2-1, is DSGVTQTPKHLITATGQRVTLRCSPRSGDLSVYWYQQSLDQGLQFLIQYYNGEERAKGNILERFSAQQFPDLHSELNLSSLELGDSALYFCASSGGTSGSSYNEQFFGPGTRLTVL.

The V and J genes are TRBV20-1 and TRBJ2-1, with D uncertain. Germline values: CDR1 DFQATT, CDR2 SNEGSKA (reference sequence). V was pared by 4 bases and J by 5 bases, with 9 bases between. The CDR3 contains 12 residues. The CDR3 loop is CSANDKNNEQFF. The CDR3 nucleotides read TGCAGTGCTAACGACAAAAACAATGAGCAGTTCTTC.

CDR3 DNA sequence: TGTGCCAGCAGGGACCCGAACACCGGGGAGCTGTTTTTT. As protein: CASRDPNTGELFF. The chain is built from TRBV9 and TRBJ2-2, with D unclear. CDR3 length equals 13 residues. Germline loops: CDR1 SGDLS, CDR2 YYNGEE. V was trimmed by 5 bases and J by 0 bases, leaving 5 bases between them.

V usage is TRBV9 and J usage is TRBJ1-5; D uncertain. The CDR3 consists of 15 residues. CDR1 is SGDLS, CDR2 YYNGEE, per germline. Trimming removed 4 bases from V and 2 bases from J, with 13 bases in between. Here the CDR3 reads CASSPSGGGNQPQHF. The CDR3 region has the DNA TGTGCCAGCAGCCCATCCGGTGGGGGCAATCAGCCCCAGCATTTT.